The rows below give T cell receptor beta chains drawn from one sample of a study of naive CD8 T cells in extremely preterm neonates. Data came from immunoSEQ multiplex PCR; TCRdb stores just in-frame clones and leaves some out. The sample lists about 4,900 clones, 95% to 98% occurring once. The sequenced material came from naive CD8+ T cells from cord blood. These receptors all stem from a newborn in good health. Both conserved end residues are part of each CDR3. Each record gives: J gene, V gene, clone size, D gene, CDR3 DNA, CDR3 protein. The D gene is left open where the match is weak. The listing skips clone size in some rows; elsewhere it reads once, few, many or a size class.

j_gene: TRBJ2-1; v_gene: TRBV27; abundance: NA; d_gene: TRBD2; CDR3nt: TGTGCCAGCAGTTCAAGCGGGAGGAGCTCCTACAATGAGCAGTTCTTC; CDR3aa: CASSSSGRSSYNEQFF
j_gene: TRBJ2-1; v_gene: TRBV6-5; abundance: NA; d_gene: TRBD1; CDR3nt: TGTGCCAGCAGTCCCAACAGGGGGTCCTACAATGAGCAGTTCTTC; CDR3aa: CASSPNRGSYNEQFF
j_gene: TRBJ2-7; v_gene: TRBV7-2; abundance: NA; d_gene: TRBD2; CDR3nt: TGTGCCAGCAGCCCCGCGGTAGCGGGGGAAGCCCCCTACGAGCAGTACTTC; CDR3aa: CASSPAVAGEAPYEQYF
j_gene: TRBJ1-6; v_gene: TRBV27; abundance: NA; d_gene: TRBD1; CDR3nt: TGTGCCAGCAGTATCTCGACAGGGTATAATTCACCCCTCCACTTT; CDR3aa: CASSISTGYNSPLHF
j_gene: TRBJ1-3; v_gene: TRBV13; abundance: once; d_gene: NA; CDR3nt: TGTGCCAGCAGCTTAGGACAGGTCTCTGGAAACACCATATATTTT; CDR3aa: CASSLGQVSGNTIYF
j_gene: TRBJ2-7; v_gene: TRBV30; abundance: NA; d_gene: NA; CDR3nt: TGTGCCTGGAGCCCCGGGGGTAACGAGCAGTACTTC; CDR3aa: CAWSPGGNEQYF
j_gene: TRBJ2-7; v_gene: TRBV6-5; abundance: NA; d_gene: TRBD2; CDR3nt: TGTGCCAGCAGTTACGGGACTAGCGGATTCTACGAGCAGTACTTC; CDR3aa: CASSYGTSGFYEQYF
j_gene: TRBJ2-7; v_gene: TRBV4-1; abundance: NA; d_gene: NA; CDR3nt: TGCGCCAGCAGCCAAGTCGAGAGCGAGCAGTACTTC; CDR3aa: CASSQVESEQYF
j_gene: TRBJ1-3; v_gene: TRBV11-2; abundance: NA; d_gene: TRBD1; CDR3nt: TGTGCCAGCAGCGTTTACAGGGGGCCTGGAAACACCATATATTTT; CDR3aa: CASSVYRGPGNTIYF
j_gene: TRBJ2-1; v_gene: TRBV5-6; abundance: NA; d_gene: TRBD1; CDR3nt: TGTGCCAGCAGCCCGTGGGGGGACAGGGCCTACAATGAGCAGTTCTTC; CDR3aa: CASSPWGDRAYNEQFF
j_gene: TRBJ2-7; v_gene: TRBV5-1; abundance: NA; d_gene: NA; CDR3nt: TGCGCCAGCAGCTTGGGCCAGGGAGGAAATAACTACGAGCAGTACTTC; CDR3aa: CASSLGQGGNNYEQYF
j_gene: TRBJ1-5; v_gene: TRBV2; abundance: NA; d_gene: NA; CDR3nt: TGTGCCAGCCGAAAGGGGGGGGACACCGGTAGAAATCAGCCCCAGCATTTT; CDR3aa: CASRKGGDTGRNQPQHF
j_gene: TRBJ1-4; v_gene: TRBV18; abundance: NA; d_gene: NA; CDR3nt: TGTGCCAGCTCACCATCCCGGGGGGACCCTAATGAAAAACTGTTTTTT; CDR3aa: CASSPSRGDPNEKLFF
j_gene: TRBJ2-7; v_gene: TRBV7-9; abundance: NA; d_gene: TRBD1; CDR3nt: TGTGCCAGCAGCCGTGTGGGGACAGGGGGCTCCTACGAGCAGTACTTC; CDR3aa: CASSRVGTGGSYEQYF
j_gene: TRBJ1-3; v_gene: TRBV9; abundance: once; d_gene: TRBD1; CDR3nt: TGTGCCAGCAGCCCGACAGGGGATAGAGGAAACACCATATATTTT; CDR3aa: CASSPTGDRGNTIYF
j_gene: TRBJ2-1; v_gene: TRBV6-6; abundance: NA; d_gene: TRBD1; CDR3nt: TGTGCCAGCAGTTACACTTTTACAGGGGACAATGAGCAGTTCTTC; CDR3aa: CASSYTFTGDNEQFF
j_gene: TRBJ2-5; v_gene: TRBV4-1; abundance: once; d_gene: TRBD2; CDR3nt: TGCGCCAGCAGCCAAGGAGCGGGAGATCGGGAGACCCAGTACTTC; CDR3aa: CASSQGAGDRETQYF
j_gene: TRBJ1-5; v_gene: TRBV9; abundance: once; d_gene: NA; CDR3nt: TGTGCCAGCAGCGTAGAGGGGAATAGCAATCAGCCCCAGCATTTT; CDR3aa: CASSVEGNSNQPQHF
j_gene: TRBJ2-2; v_gene: TRBV27; abundance: NA; d_gene: TRBD2; CDR3nt: TGTGCCAGCAGTTTCGGGGGAGGGCTCACCGGGGAGCTGTTTTTT; CDR3aa: CASSFGGGLTGELFF
j_gene: TRBJ1-1; v_gene: TRBV5-4; abundance: NA; d_gene: TRBD1; CDR3nt: TGTGCCAGCAGCTTGGAAGGGGGCGAAGCTTTCTTT; CDR3aa: CASSLEGGEAFF
j_gene: TRBJ2-3; v_gene: TRBV9; abundance: once; d_gene: TRBD2; CDR3nt: TGTGCCAGCAGCGCGAGGACTAGCGGGGGGGCGGTAGATACGCAGTATTTT; CDR3aa: CASSARTSGGAVDTQYF
j_gene: TRBJ2-4; v_gene: TRBV6-5; abundance: NA; d_gene: TRBD2; CDR3nt: TGTGCCAGCAGTTACAGCGGGGGGGCCAAAAACATTCAGTACTTC; CDR3aa: CASSYSGGAKNIQYF
j_gene: TRBJ2-7; v_gene: TRBV27; abundance: NA; d_gene: TRBD1; CDR3nt: TGTGCCAGCAGTCCAGGGACAGCCTACGAGCAGTACTTC; CDR3aa: CASSPGTAYEQYF
j_gene: TRBJ1-3; v_gene: TRBV6-1; abundance: NA; d_gene: TRBD1; CDR3nt: TGTGCCAGCAGCATAGGGGGCCTGGTAAACACCATATATTTT; CDR3aa: CASSIGGLVNTIYF
j_gene: TRBJ1-5; v_gene: TRBV28; abundance: NA; d_gene: NA; CDR3nt: TGTGCCAGCAGTTTAAGGGGCCTCTATAGCAATCAGCCCCAGCATTTT; CDR3aa: CASSLRGLYSNQPQHF
j_gene: TRBJ2-7; v_gene: TRBV5-1; abundance: NA; d_gene: NA; CDR3nt: TGCGCCAGCAGTTGGGCAGGGGAGCAGTACTTC; CDR3aa: CASSWAGEQYF
j_gene: TRBJ2-7; v_gene: TRBV10-1; abundance: NA; d_gene: TRBD1; CDR3nt: TGCGCCAGCAGTGAGCCGGGACAGGGTAGCTACGAGCAGTACTTC; CDR3aa: CASSEPGQGSYEQYF
j_gene: TRBJ2-7; v_gene: TRBV25-1; abundance: NA; d_gene: NA; CDR3nt: TGTGCCAGCAGTGTAGGAGGATCCTCCTACGAGCAGTACTTC; CDR3aa: CASSVGGSSYEQYF
j_gene: TRBJ2-1; v_gene: TRBV13; abundance: NA; d_gene: TRBD2; CDR3nt: TGTGCCAGCGCCTCCCGCCAAACTAGCGGGAAAAGCTCCTACAATGAGCAGTTCTTC; CDR3aa: CASASRQTSGKSSYNEQFF
j_gene: TRBJ1-1; v_gene: TRBV14; abundance: NA; d_gene: NA; CDR3nt: TGTGCCAGCAGCCAAGGAGGCTGGGCTTTCTTT; CDR3aa: CASSQGGWAFF
j_gene: TRBJ1-2; v_gene: TRBV6-1; abundance: NA; d_gene: TRBD1; CDR3nt: TGTGCCAGCAGTGAAGACAGGGGGCTCTACTATGGCTACACCTTC; CDR3aa: CASSEDRGLYYGYTF
j_gene: TRBJ2-7; v_gene: TRBV4-2; abundance: NA; d_gene: TRBD1; CDR3nt: TGTGCCAGCAGCCAAGATCCCTCGACAGGGATGGCCTCCTACGAGCAGTACTTC; CDR3aa: CASSQDPSTGMASYEQYF
j_gene: TRBJ2-7; v_gene: TRBV4-1; abundance: NA; d_gene: NA; CDR3nt: TGCGCCAGCAGCCAAGTCGAGAGCAAGCAGTACTTC; CDR3aa: CASSQVESKQYF
j_gene: TRBJ1-1; v_gene: TRBV28; abundance: once; d_gene: NA; CDR3nt: TGTGCCAGCAGTTTATCGTCTAACACTGAAGCTTTCTTT; CDR3aa: CASSLSSNTEAFF
j_gene: TRBJ2-7; v_gene: TRBV9; abundance: NA; d_gene: TRBD1; CDR3nt: TGTGCCAGCAGCGTAGCGACAGGGGGCTACGAGCAGTACTTC; CDR3aa: CASSVATGGYEQYF
j_gene: TRBJ2-1; v_gene: TRBV10-2; abundance: once; d_gene: NA; CDR3nt: TGCGCCAGCAGTGAGTCGATAACGCTAGCGCACCTTTACAATGAGCAGTTCTTC; CDR3aa: CASSESITLAHLYNEQFF
j_gene: TRBJ1-5; v_gene: TRBV7-9; abundance: NA; d_gene: NA; CDR3nt: TGTGCCAGCAGCTTAGGGACAAATCAGCCCCAGCATTTT; CDR3aa: CASSLGTNQPQHF
j_gene: TRBJ2-7; v_gene: TRBV19; abundance: NA; d_gene: TRBD1; CDR3nt: TGTGCCAGTAGTCACGGGACAGGGGGCTGGTACGAGCAGTACTTC; CDR3aa: CASSHGTGGWYEQYF
j_gene: TRBJ2-7; v_gene: TRBV7-9; abundance: NA; d_gene: NA; CDR3nt: TGTGCCAGCACCACTTCTAGCGAGGCCTACGAGCAGTACTTC; CDR3aa: CASTTSSEAYEQYF
j_gene: TRBJ2-7; v_gene: TRBV9; abundance: NA; d_gene: TRBD1; CDR3nt: TGTGCCAGCAGCGTAGCACAGGGGGCCTACGAGCAGTACTTC; CDR3aa: CASSVAQGAYEQYF
j_gene: TRBJ2-5; v_gene: TRBV30; abundance: NA; d_gene: TRBD2; CDR3nt: TGTGCCTGGAGTATTTCGGGGGGGCAAGAGACCCAGTACTTC; CDR3aa: CAWSISGGQETQYF
j_gene: TRBJ2-7; v_gene: TRBV4-3; abundance: NA; d_gene: NA; CDR3nt: TGCGCCAGCAGCCAAGAGAGGTTCTACGAGCAGTACTTC; CDR3aa: CASSQERFYEQYF
j_gene: TRBJ2-5; v_gene: TRBV6-5; abundance: NA; d_gene: NA; CDR3nt: TGTGCCAGCAGTACCTTTACAGGGCCCCCCGAGTACTTC; CDR3aa: CASSTFTGPPEYF
j_gene: TRBJ2-7; v_gene: TRBV9; abundance: NA; d_gene: TRBD2; CDR3nt: TGTGCCAGCAGCGGACTAGCGGGGGGTTACGAGCAGTACTTC; CDR3aa: CASSGLAGGYEQYF
j_gene: TRBJ2-7; v_gene: TRBV25-1; abundance: NA; d_gene: NA; CDR3nt: TGTGCCAGCAGTGAACCAGGGCCCCCCTACGAGCAGTACTTC; CDR3aa: CASSEPGPPYEQYF
j_gene: TRBJ1-2; v_gene: TRBV27; abundance: NA; d_gene: TRBD1; CDR3nt: TGTGCCAGCAGTCAACAGGGGTACTATGGCTACACCTTC; CDR3aa: CASSQQGYYGYTF
j_gene: TRBJ2-7; v_gene: TRBV9; abundance: NA; d_gene: NA; CDR3nt: TGTGCCAGCAGCGGCGGCCGGGGCGAGCAGTACTTC; CDR3aa: CASSGGRGEQYF